These 21 T cell receptor beta chains came from one sample sequenced in a study of blood T cells in healthy people across ages. For the second PCR, which ran for about 7 to 11 cycles, a sample-barcoded 5' primer and a J-beta primer mix were used. Using its own MiXCR run on the 5' RACE reads, TCRdb lists one record per CDR3 protein. The sample lists 600,000 to 800,000 distinct CDR3 sequences; about 50% were seen once. Sequencing was done on a sample of blood. The receptors stem from a woman aged 80 or over in good health.

This clonotype was recorded many times. The J gene is TRBJ2-7, the V gene TRBV5-1, with TRBD1 matching over 9 bases. Trimming at V came to 0 bases and at J to 0 bases, leaving 4 bases not matched to a gene. In germline, CDR1 is SGHRS, CDR2 YFSETQ. The CDR3 sequence is 16 residues long. CDR3 residues: CASSLVTGGISYEQYF. CDR3 DNA sequence: TGCGCCAGCAGCTTGGTCACAGGGGGCATCTCCTACGAGCAGTACTTC.

This chain joins TRBV3-1 and TRBJ1-1; D is ambiguous. The germline gives CDR1 LGHDT, CDR2 YNNKEL (reference sequence). V was clipped by 4 bases and J by 3 bases, with 6 bases between them. This CDR3 is 12 amino acids long. The CDR3 DNA reads TGTGCCAGCAGCCTACTATACACTGAAGCTTTCTTT. Translating it yields CASSLLYTEAFF.

The chain recombines TRBV6-5 with TRBJ2-1; 8 bases line up with TRBD2. This CDR3 has 14 residues. From germline, CDR1 is MNHEY and CDR2 SVGAGI. V was clipped by 3 bases and J by 8 bases; unmatched bases: 6. DNA for the CDR3: TGTGCCAGCAGTTATTCCAGCGGGGGTTATGAGCAGTTCTTC. Residues: CASSYSSGGYEQFF.

The rearrangement joins TRBV9 to TRBJ1-1; D may be TRBD1 (5 bases). This CDR3 region has 14 residues. The V end lost 0 bases, the J end lost 0 bases, and 6 bases lay between the germline ends. The germline V gene encodes CDR1 SGDLS and CDR2 YYNGEE. The CDR3 DNA reads as TGTGCCAGCAGCGTAGCAGGGTTGAACACTGAAGCTTTCTTT. Its translation: CASSVAGLNTEAFF. The entire variable domain, with the rest obtained from reference TRBV9 and TRBJ1-1, is as follows: DSGVTQTPKHLITATGQRVTLRCSPRSGDLSVYWYQQSLDQGLQFLIQYYNGEERAKGNILERFSAQQFPDLHSELNLSSLELGDSALYFCASSVAGLNTEAFFGQGTRLTVV.

This clonotype was detected a few times. V and J are TRBV20-1 and TRBJ2-7, with TRBD2 matching over 8 bases. The V and J ends lost 0 bases and 12 bases, in that order; junction bases with no gene match: 13. CDR3 size: 14 residues. Germline V lookup: CDR1 DFQATT, CDR2 SNEGSKA (reference sequence). CDR3 nucleotide sequence: TGCAGTGCTAGAGATCCGGCGGGAGGCGGCCAATTGTACTTC. Translation gives CSARDPAGGGQLYF.

The chain has TRBV28 and TRBJ2-1; TRBD1 might be the D (6 bases). The germline gives CDR1 MDHEN, CDR2 SYDVKM. The CDR3 totals 15 residues. V was clipped by 3 bases and J by 0 bases, with 9 bases between them. In DNA form, the CDR3 reads TGTGCCAGCAGTTTCGACAGGCGCTCCTACAATGAGCAGTTCTTC. This gives the protein CASSFDRRSYNEQFF.

The genes are TRBV7-6 and TRBJ1-4, with TRBD1 matching 8 bases. V shed 5 bases and J 1 base; nucleotides not matched to a gene: 12. Germline V gene sequence: CDR1 SGHVS, CDR2 FNYEAQ. This CDR3 has 18 amino acids. As DNA, the CDR3 is TGTGCCAGCAGCCGTTCACCCATGGGGACAGGAACTAATGAAAAACTGTTTTTT. It codes for CASSRSPMGTGTNEKLFF.

This clonotype was recorded many times. V gene TRBV4-2 combines with J gene TRBJ2-7, with 9 bases lining up with TRBD2. Germline CDR1 and CDR2: LGHNA and YNFKEQ. After removal of 4 bases from V and 2 bases from J, the junction contained 9 bases not matched to a gene. The CDR3 totals 16 residues. The CDR3 region has the DNA TGTGCCAGCAGCCCAGAACTAGCGGGTGGTCCCTACGAGCAGTACTTC. Translated, it gives CASSPELAGGPYEQYF.

V gene TRBV9 combines with J gene TRBJ1-2, with D maybe TRBD1 (6 bases). The V gene's germline CDR1 is SGDLS and CDR2 YYNGEE. This CDR3 spans 18 amino acids. Deletions cut 3 bases from V and 0 bases from J, with 21 bases between. Written as DNA, the CDR3 is TGTGCCAGCAGCGCAGAGTACCGGGGGCAGGGAGCTAACTATGGCTACACCTTC. This translates into CASSAEYRGQGANYGYTF. The entire variable domain, with the rest obtained from reference TRBV9 and TRBJ1-2, is as follows: DSGVTQTPKHLITATGQRVTLRCSPRSGDLSVYWYQQSLDQGLQFLIQYYNGEERAKGNILERFSAQQFPDLHSELNLSSLELGDSALYFCASSAEYRGQGANYGYTFGSGTRLTVV.

The chain carries TRBV7-9 and TRBJ2-1; 14 bases are shared with TRBD2. V trimming: 2 bases; J trimming: 0 bases; junction bases outside the gene matches: 9. The CDR3 is 20 amino acids. Germline assignment: CDR1 SEHNR and CDR2 FQNEAQ (reference sequence). The DNA for the CDR3 is TGTGCCAGCAGCTTAAGGCGGACTAGCGGGAGGATCAGCTCCTACAATGAGCAGTTCTTC. It yields the protein CASSLRRTSGRISSYNEQFF. The full variable domain, its missing parts supplied by reference TRBV7-9 and TRBJ2-1, is DTGVSQNPRHKITKRGQNVTFRCDPISEHNRLYWYRQTLGQGPEFLTYFQNEAQLEKSRLLSDRFSAERPKGSFSTLEIQRTEQGDSAMYLCASSLRRTSGRISSYNEQFFGPGTRLTVL.

The rearrangement links TRBV2 to TRBJ1-2; 7 nucleotides match TRBD1. CDR1 is SNHLY, CDR2 FYNNEI, per germline. This CDR3 is built from 15 residues. V shed 8 bases and J 2 bases; nucleotides not matched to a gene: 11. The CDR3 DNA reads as TGTGCCAGCGCTTCAATGGGACAGACGAACTATGGCTACACCTTC. This translates into CASASMGQTNYGYTF.

The chain carries TRBV7-2 and TRBJ2-5; D possibly corresponds to TRBD1 (6 bases). V lost 7 bases, J lost 2 bases, and 17 bases lay in between. The germline gives CDR1 SGHTA, CDR2 FQGNSA. CDR3 length: 15 amino acids. CDR3 nucleotides: TGTGCCAGCAACCAACCCCAACAGGGACAAGAGACCCAGTACTTC. It specifies CASNQPQQGQETQYF. Variable domain in full (rest from reference TRBV7-2 and TRBJ2-5): GAGVSQSPSNKVTEKGKDVELRCDPISGHTALYWYRQSLGQGLEFLIYFQGNSAPDKSGLPSDRFSAERTGGSVSTLTIQRTQQEDSAVYLCASNQPQQGQETQYFGPGTRLLVL.

This clonotype has only a few counts. A much larger clone lies a single base off, so this may be a read error. V is TRBV5-1 and J is TRBJ2-1; TRBD1 matches 8 bases. Germline V gene sequence: CDR1 SGHRS, CDR2 YFSETQ. The CDR3 is made up of 15 amino acids. The V and J ends lost 0 bases and 7 bases, in that order; junction bases with no gene match: 6. DNA of the CDR3: TGCGCCAGCAGCTTGGATCAGGGGGCTAGAAATGAGCAGTTCTTC. Its protein is CASSLDQGARNEQFF. The full variable domain, completed using reference TRBV5-1 and TRBJ2-1, is KAGVTQTPRYLIKTRGQQVTLSCSPISGHRSVSWYQQTPGQGLQFLFEYFSETQRNKGNFPGRFSGRQFSNSRSEMNVSTLELGDSALYLCASSLDQGARNEQFFGPGTRLTVL.

For this clonotype: This may arise from a read error, as a much more abundant clone is one base away. V is TRBV5-1 and J is TRBJ2-7; D is possibly TRBD1 (5 bases). The J call may be wrong; the DNA end is better matched by TRBJ2-5. The CDR3 is 14 residues long. Germline loops: CDR1 SGHRS, CDR2 YFSETQ. CDR3 protein: CASSLRQRRETQYF. In DNA form, the CDR3 reads TGCGCCAGCAGCTTGCGACAGAGACGAGAGACCCAGTACTTC.

This clonotype was counted ten times or more. This sequence joins TRBV6-6 and TRBJ2-3, with 8 bases matching TRBD1. Germline CDR1 reads MNHNY; CDR2 reads SVGAGI (reference sequence). CDR3 size: 16 residues. The trim removed 2 bases at V and 6 bases at J, leaving 10 bases unmatched. The CDR3 DNA sequence: TGTGCCAGCAGTTACCCAACCGGACAGGGTGGCGATACGCAGTATTTT. Its protein is CASSYPTGQGGDTQYF.

In its sample, this clonotype was seen a few times. This chain uses TRBV7-3 with TRBJ2-1; 12 bases line up with TRBD2. The CDR3 runs 16 residues. V lost 0 bases, J lost 9 bases, and 6 bases stayed unmatched. In germline, CDR1 is SGHTA, CDR2 FQGTGA. DNA of the CDR3: TGTGCCAGCAGCTTAACCGGGACTAGCGGGCGGATTGAGCAGTTCTTC. Translation gives CASSLTGTSGRIEQFF.

J is TRBJ2-7 and V is TRBV5-1; TRBD1 aligns across 11 bases. J gave up 0 bases and V 3 bases, and 5 bases lay outside the gene matches. The CDR3 contains 16 residues. CDR1 and CDR2 (germline): SGHRS, YFSETQ. This CDR3 is CASSSGGQGVSYEQYF. The DNA for the CDR3 is TGCGCCAGCAGCTCCGGGGGACAGGGGGTCTCCTACGAGCAGTACTTC.

This clonotype was seen ten or more times. This chain links TRBV5-1 with TRBJ1-6; D is perhaps TRBD1 (5 bases). This CDR3 spans 15 amino acids. Trimming stripped 3 bases from V and 8 bases from J, with 15 bases between. Germline-derived CDR1 and CDR2 are SGHRS and YFSETQ. The CDR3: CASSSREQGDSPLHF. The CDR3 DNA reads as TGCGCCAGCAGCTCGAGGGAGCAGGGTGATTCACCCCTCCACTTT. Looking up the rest from reference TRBV5-1 and TRBJ1-6 gives the full variable domain: KAGVTQTPRYLIKTRGQQVTLSCSPISGHRSVSWYQQTPGQGLQFLFEYFSETQRNKGNFPGRFSGRQFSNSRSEMNVSTLELGDSALYLCASSSREQGDSPLHFGNGTRLTVT.

Regarding this clonotype: A much more abundant neighbour one base away suggests this may be a read error. This chain links TRBV2 with TRBJ1-6; unclear D gene. CDR3 length equals 14 residues. The ends were cut back, 6 bases at V and 2 bases at J, with 8 bases in the middle. Germline V gives CDR1 SNHLY, CDR2 FYNNEI. DNA of the CDR3: TGTGCCAGCAGCGGAGTCGCCTATAATTCACCCCTCCACTTT. Its protein is CASSGVAYNSPLHF.

At least ten counts were recorded for this clonotype. The J gene is TRBJ2-3, the V gene TRBV27, with TRBD2 matching 11 bases. This CDR3 has 19 amino acids. From germline, CDR1 is MNHEY and CDR2 SMNVEV (reference sequence). V shed 5 bases, J shed 1 base, and the junction held 14 bases outside the gene matches. The CDR3 DNA reads TGTGCCAGCAGTGTAACGGGACTAGCGGCGTGGGGTGGCACAGATACGCAGTATTTT. It is translated as CASSVTGLAAWGGTDTQYF.

This clonotype was found many times. The CDR3 DNA is TGTGCCAGCAGTTATGAAGGGACAGGTCCCTACGAGCAGTACTTC. The encoded protein is CASSYEGTGPYEQYF. The V and J genes are TRBV6-6 and TRBJ2-7, with 8 bases lining up with TRBD1. CDR1 and CDR2 from the germline V gene are MNHNY and SVGAGI (reference sequence). There are 15 residues in the CDR3. V shed 3 bases and J 2 bases; nucleotides not matched to a gene: 6.